This TCR beta chain was sequenced during a study of blood T cell repertoires in COVID-19. Libraries were prepared by immunoSEQ multiplex PCR; TCRdb keeps only in-frame clonotypes and omits some of them. The sample lists over 600,000 clones; over 80% were seen once. The CDR3 is 12 amino acids. From germline, CDR1 is SQVTM and CDR2 ANQGSEA. V was shortened by 4 bases and J by 3 bases, with 10 bases between the two germline ends. This chain joins TRBV29-1 and TRBJ2-7, with D possibly matching TRBD1 (5 bases). The sequence came from a woman aged 18-29 years with acute or convalescent COVID-19. Sequenced: peripheral blood. CDR3 residues: CSVGGQDYEQYF. The CDR3 DNA is TGCAGCGTTGGGGGCCAGGACTACGAGCAGTACTTC.